These 19 T cell receptor beta chains share one sample of origin, sequenced in a study of T cell responses to AZD1222 COVID-19 vaccine. Sequencing was performed with immunoSEQ multiplex PCR; in TCRdb, only in-frame clones are kept and a portion is missing. Of approximately 140,000 clones listed, 85% to 95% are singletons. The input for sequencing was peripheral blood, taken on day 0 of AZD1222 vaccination. The source is an adult in good health.

In this sample, this clone turned up once. This chain links TRBV2 with TRBJ1-6, with TRBD1 as a possible D gene (5 bases). Germline values: CDR1 SNHLY, CDR2 FYNNEI. V lost 6 bases to trimming and J lost 5 bases, with 14 bases between them. The CDR3 contains 15 residues. CDR3 in amino acids: CASRGRGDNNSPLHF. The CDR3 DNA reads as TGTGCCAGCAGGGGACGGGGGGATAATAATTCACCCCTCCACTTT.

The chain links TRBV27 to TRBJ2-1; the match to TRBD1 covers 7 bases. The CDR3 extends over 13 amino acids. The junction had 3 bases not matched to a gene; V was cut back by 2 bases and J by 8 bases. Germline V gene data show CDR1 as MNHEY and CDR2 as SMNVEV (reference sequence). The CDR3 spells CASSLQGVHEQFF. The CDR3 nucleotides are TGTGCCAGCAGTTTACAGGGGGTCCATGAGCAGTTCTTC.

The rearrangement joins TRBV6-4 to TRBJ2-5; D is perhaps TRBD2 (6 bases). Deletions cut 1 base from V and 12 bases from J, with 12 bases between. Germline lookup yields CDR1 MRHNA and CDR2 SNTAGT. The CDR3 loop spans 12 amino acids. CDR3 coding DNA: TGTGCCAGCAGTGACTGGGGCGGGATCGAGTACTTC. The encoded protein is CASSDWGGIEYF.

This clone was detected only once. This chain links TRBV11-2 with TRBJ2-1; D is undetermined. V was trimmed by 1 base and J by 0 bases, leaving 10 bases between them. This CDR3 has 16 residues. Germline V gene data show CDR1 as SGHAT and CDR2 as FQNNGV. CDR3 nucleotide sequence: TGTGCCAGCAGCTTAGGACCAAACCCCTCCTACAATGAGCAGTTCTTC. Translated: CASSLGPNPSYNEQFF.

The V gene is TRBV29-1, the J gene TRBJ1-1; D gene uncertain. The ends were cut back, 3 bases at V and 1 base at J, with 9 bases in the middle. This CDR3 comprises 13 residues. The germline V gene has CDR1 SQVTM and CDR2 ANQGSEA. This chain's CDR3 is CSVDGLGNTEAFF. CDR3 DNA sequence: TGCAGCGTTGATGGTTTGGGGAACACTGAAGCTTTCTTT.

This chain connects TRBV7-9 to TRBJ2-3, with TRBD1 identical over 8 bases. The CDR3 totals 17 residues. The junction had 11 bases not matched to a gene; V was cut back by 5 bases and J by 1 base. Per germline, CDR1 SEHNR and CDR2 FQNEAQ (reference sequence). For the CDR3, the DNA is TGTGCCAGCAGCGCTCGACAGGGGCGATGGGGCACAGATACGCAGTATTTT. It codes for CASSARQGRWGTDTQYF.

The gene calls are TRBV29-1 and TRBJ1-5, with a possible D match to TRBD1 (5 bases). The CDR3 consists of 13 residues. V dropped 3 bases and J dropped 2 bases, with 8 bases sitting between them. CDR1 and CDR2 from the germline V gene are SQVTM and ANQGSEA. The CDR3 here is CSVEVGGNQPQHF. The CDR3 bases are TGCAGCGTTGAGGTAGGGGGCAATCAGCCCCAGCATTTT.

This clone was recorded once. The chain joins TRBV11-3 to TRBJ1-6, with D uncertain. The CDR3 consists of 13 residues. Trimming stripped 4 bases from V and 7 bases from J, with 8 bases between. Germline values: CDR1 SGHNT, CDR2 YENEEA. The DNA for the CDR3 is TGTGCCAGCAGCTCGGTCCCGAATTCACCCCTCCACTTT. Protein: CASSSVPNSPLHF.

In its sample, this clone was seen once. The gene calls are TRBV5-6 and TRBJ1-4; D is undetermined. The CDR3 contains 13 residues. V was pared by 0 bases and J by 3 bases, with 3 bases between. CDR1 is SGHDT, CDR2 YYEEEE, per germline. CDR3 in DNA: TGTGCCAGCAGCTTGGGTTCTAATGAAAAACTGTTTTTT. This encodes CASSLGSNEKLFF.

Note on this clone: The sample holds other DNA sequences that translate to the same CDR3. The CDR3 DNA reads as TGCGCCAGCAGCTTGGGAACAGGGGGCACTGAAGCTTTCTTT. Translating gives CASSLGTGGTEAFF. The chain couples TRBV5-1 to TRBJ1-1; TRBD1 agrees at 8 bases. The J segment lost 4 bases and the V segment lost 0 bases, leaving 2 bases of the junction unmatched. This CDR3 comprises 14 residues. CDR1 is SGHRS and CDR2 is YFSETQ in the germline V gene.

CDR3: CASSYGDTSYGYTF. For the CDR3, the DNA is TGTGCCAGCAGTTACGGGGACACGAGCTATGGCTACACCTTC. The chain employs TRBV6-6 and TRBJ1-2; the D gene is possibly TRBD1 (6 bases). Trimming cost V 2 bases and J 4 bases, with 11 bases left between them. The CDR3 has 14 amino acids. The germline gives CDR1 MNHNY, CDR2 SVGAGI (reference sequence).

This sequence joins TRBV5-1 and TRBJ1-2; no clear D. The V gene lost 2 bases and the J gene lost 3 bases, with 11 bases spanning the gap. This CDR3 contains 14 residues. Germline V gene data show CDR1 as SGHRS and CDR2 as YFSETQ. Here the CDR3 reads CASSFERPDYGYTF. CDR3 DNA sequence: TGCGCCAGCAGCTTTGAACGGCCAGACTATGGCTACACCTTC.

The V and J genes are TRBV12-3 or TRBV12-4 and TRBJ2-5; a possible D gene is TRBD2 (5 bases). The CDR3 length is 13 residues. V was trimmed by 1 base and J by 5 bases, leaving 8 bases between them. The CDR3 sequence: CASSLEDFETQYF. CDR3 DNA sequence: TGTGCCAGCAGTTTAGAGGACTTTGAGACCCAGTACTTC.

The DNA for the CDR3 is TGCGCCAGCAGCCCCACCTTAGGAGGGGCTAATGAAAAACTGTTTTTT. It translates to CASSPTLGGANEKLFF. V usage is TRBV5-1 and J usage is TRBJ1-4; possible D gene TRBD1, 5 bases. Per the germline V gene, CDR1 is SGHRS and CDR2 is YFSETQ. The CDR3 spans 16 residues. V lost 4 bases, J lost 3 bases, and 16 bases lay in between. Variable domain in full (rest from reference TRBV5-1 and TRBJ1-4): KAGVTQTPRYLIKTRGQQVTLSCSPISGHRSVSWYQQTPGQGLQFLFEYFSETQRNKGNFPGRFSGRQFSNSRSEMNVSTLELGDSALYLCASSPTLGGANEKLFFGSGTQLSVL.

This clone turned up a few times. The chain couples TRBV2 to TRBJ1-2; D ambiguous. The CDR3 is 14 residues long. The germline gives CDR1 SNHLY, CDR2 FYNNEI. V dropped 5 bases and J dropped 3 bases, with 13 bases sitting between them. The CDR3 spells CASSPLDADYGYTF. In DNA, the CDR3 is TGTGCCAGCAGTCCACTTGACGCCGACTATGGCTACACCTTC.

The chain carries TRBV19 and TRBJ1-5, with 9 bases identical to TRBD1. The length of the CDR3 is 14 residues. Trimming took 3 bases from V and 15 from J; bases not matched to a gene: 12. Germline V lookup: CDR1 LNHDA, CDR2 SQIVND (reference sequence). For the CDR3, the DNA is TGTGCCAGTAGTATCGGGACAGGGACCCTCCTTACGCATTTT. This sequence encodes CASSIGTGTLLTHF. The variable domain in full, with the rest retrieved from reference TRBV19 and TRBJ1-5, is DGGITQSPKYLFRKEGQNVTLSCEQNLNHDAMYWYRQDPGQGLRLIYYSQIVNDFQKGDIAEGYSVSREKKESFPLTVTSAQKNPTAFYLCASSIGTGTLLTHFGDGTRLSIL.

The V and J genes are TRBV6-6 and TRBJ1-1; unclear D gene. Germline V lookup: CDR1 MNHNY, CDR2 SVGAGI (reference sequence). The CDR3 contains 15 residues. V lost 6 bases to trimming and J lost 1 base, with 15 bases between them. CDR3 in DNA: TGTGCCAGCAGCCCTGGTAAATCTCCGAACACTGAAGCTTTCTTT. Protein sequence: CASSPGKSPNTEAFF.

V and J are TRBV19 and TRBJ1-4; tentatively, D is TRBD1 (5 bases). The CDR3 spans 14 residues. CDR1 and CDR2 from the germline V gene are LNHDA and SQIVND (reference sequence). Trimming shortened V by 5 bases and J by 2 bases, and 9 bases separated the two germline ends. This CDR3 is CASSGAKTNEKLFF. The DNA for the CDR3 is TGTGCCAGTAGTGGGGCTAAGACTAATGAAAAACTGTTTTTT.

The CDR3 here is CASSLVRDTQYF. CDR3 DNA sequence: TGTGCCAGCAGCTTGGTAAGGGATACGCAGTATTTT. The chain has TRBV5-6 and TRBJ2-3; no firm D call. V lost 0 bases and J 6 bases, leaving 5 bases between the germline ends. The CDR3 contains 12 residues. Per germline, CDR1 SGHDT and CDR2 YYEEEE.